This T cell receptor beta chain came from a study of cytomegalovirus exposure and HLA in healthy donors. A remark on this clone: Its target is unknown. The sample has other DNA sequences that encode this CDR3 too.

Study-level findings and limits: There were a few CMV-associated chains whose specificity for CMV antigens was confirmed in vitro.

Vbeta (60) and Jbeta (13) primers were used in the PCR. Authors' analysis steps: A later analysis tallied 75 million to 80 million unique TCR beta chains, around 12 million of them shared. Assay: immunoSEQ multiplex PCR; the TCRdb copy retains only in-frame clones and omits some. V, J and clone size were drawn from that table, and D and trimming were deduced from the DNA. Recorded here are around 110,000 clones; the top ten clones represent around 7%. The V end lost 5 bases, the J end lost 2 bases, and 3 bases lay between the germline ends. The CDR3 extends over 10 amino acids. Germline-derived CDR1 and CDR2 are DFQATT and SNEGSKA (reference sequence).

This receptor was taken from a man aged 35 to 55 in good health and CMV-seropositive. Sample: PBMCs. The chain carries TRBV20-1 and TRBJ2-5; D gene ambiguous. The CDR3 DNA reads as TGCAGTGCTGCGCAAGAGACCCAGTACTTC. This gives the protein CSAAQETQYF.